The clone carrying this TCR beta chain was seen many times. What it binds is unknown. This entry belongs to a study of neurological immune-mediated disorders. Regarding the study as a whole: HTLV-1-associated myelopathy showed the most TCR clonal expansion; multiple sclerosis the least, below healthy controls.

Template-switch 5'RACE cDNA synthesis added a 10-nucleotide unique molecular identifier. TCRdb reprocessed the 5' RACE reads via MiXCR and lists one record per CDR3 protein. The sample holds about 18,000 distinct CDR3 sequences, around 13% seen once. The sorted libraries started from 1 million CD4+ or CD8+ T cells. The CDR3 covers 12 residues. Unmatched junction bases numbered 4, after V lost 6 bases and J lost 8 bases. The germline CDR1 and CDR2 sequences are ENHRY and SYGVKD. This sequence was found in a woman aged 55-69 years with HTLV-1-associated myelopathy (HAM/TSP). The rearrangement links TRBV10-3 to TRBJ2-1, with 7 bases aligning to TRBD2. The source material was CD4+ T cells from blood. CDR3 nucleotide sequence: TGTGCCATCAGGGGGGGGATCTATGAGCAGTTCTTC. Protein sequence: CAIRGGIYEQFF.